A selection of T cell receptor beta chains follows, all from one sample in a study of blood T cell repertoires in COVID-19. Using immunoSEQ multiplex PCR, the repertoire was profiled, and TCRdb retains in-frame clones only, with some absent. The sample records about 410,000 clones, around nine tenths being singletons. The specimen was peripheral blood. The receptors stem from a woman in her 40s with COVID-19, enrolled during active disease. Both conserved end residues are part of each CDR3. The order of the fields is J gene, V gene, D gene, clone size, CDR3 DNA, CDR3 protein. A D gene is named only where the DNA matches it firmly. Only part of the rows carry a size: once, few, many, or a class if the clone is expanded.

J: TRBJ2-3
V: TRBV27
D: NA
size: NA
DNA: TGTGCCAGCAGTACCTGGTCGGGAATAAGCACAGATACGCAGTATTTT
CDR3: CASSTWSGISTDTQYF

J: TRBJ2-7
V: TRBV28
D: NA
size: NA
DNA: TGTGCCAGCAGTTTTAGCCCAGCTTACGAGCAGTACTTC
CDR3: CASSFSPAYEQYF

J: TRBJ1-2
V: TRBV18
D: NA
size: once
DNA: TGTGCCAGCTCCCCGTTGGAGCCTCATGGCTACACCTTC
CDR3: CASSPLEPHGYTF

J: TRBJ2-1
V: TRBV27
D: NA
size: once
DNA: TGTGCCAGCAGTCGGGGACGGGAGACCTCCTACAATGAGCAGTTCTTC
CDR3: CASSRGRETSYNEQFF

J: TRBJ1-1
V: TRBV6-5
D: NA
size: NA
DNA: TGTGCCAGCAGGGGACATCTAAACACTGAAGCTTTCTTT
CDR3: CASRGHLNTEAFF

J: TRBJ2-2
V: TRBV27
D: TRBD1
size: NA
DNA: TGTGCCACTCGAGCCGGGACAGCGAACACCGGGGAGCTGTTTTTT
CDR3: CATRAGTANTGELFF

J: TRBJ1-3
V: TRBV9
D: NA
size: few
DNA: TGTGCCAGCAGCGTAGCTACCGAGGGAAACACCATATATTTT
CDR3: CASSVATEGNTIYF

J: TRBJ2-3
V: TRBV3-1/TRBV3-2
D: NA
size: NA
DNA: TGTGCCAGCAGCCAAGAAGAGGCGGGTACGCAGTATTTT
CDR3: CASSQEEAGTQYF

J: TRBJ2-7
V: TRBV3-1/TRBV3-2
D: TRBD1
size: NA
DNA: TGTGCCAGCAGCCTTCCGGGACAGGAGTACGAGCAGTACTTC
CDR3: CASSLPGQEYEQYF

J: TRBJ1-3
V: TRBV4-3
D: NA
size: NA
DNA: TGCGCCAGCAGCCCGAGCCCGGGGGTTGGAAACACCATATATTTT
CDR3: CASSPSPGVGNTIYF

J: TRBJ1-1
V: TRBV28
D: NA
size: NA
DNA: TGTGCCAGCAGTTTATCAGGGACTGAAGCTTTCTTT
CDR3: CASSLSGTEAFF

J: TRBJ2-7
V: TRBV10-3
D: NA
size: NA
DNA: TGTGCCATCACCGGGGGGCAGGGGAGCTCCTACGAGCAGTACTTC
CDR3: CAITGGQGSSYEQYF

J: TRBJ1-2
V: TRBV28
D: NA
size: once
DNA: TGTGCCAGCGCACGCCCGGGACTTTCTTATGGCTACACCTTC
CDR3: CASARPGLSYGYTF

J: TRBJ1-3
V: TRBV6-5
D: TRBD1
size: NA
DNA: TGTGCCAGCAGCCCACAGGGGGAAGGAAACACCATATATTTT
CDR3: CASSPQGEGNTIYF

J: TRBJ1-5
V: TRBV15
D: TRBD1
size: NA
DNA: TGTGCCACCAGCAGAGGTTTAGGGACAGGGGATCAGCCCCAGCATTTT
CDR3: CATSRGLGTGDQPQHF

J: TRBJ2-7
V: TRBV19
D: NA
size: few
DNA: TGTGCCACCAGATTGGTGGCTTCCGACTCCTACGAGCAGTACTTC
CDR3: CATRLVASDSYEQYF

J: TRBJ2-7
V: TRBV18
D: TRBD1
size: once
DNA: TGTGCCAGCTCACCACGACAGGGCACGGGTTCCTACGAGCAGTACTTC
CDR3: CASSPRQGTGSYEQYF

J: TRBJ2-3
V: TRBV5-5
D: TRBD1
size: NA
DNA: TGTGCCAGCAGCTCAGGGACAGGGCCAGATACGCAGTATTTT
CDR3: CASSSGTGPDTQYF

J: TRBJ2-5
V: TRBV10-3
D: NA
size: NA
DNA: TGTGCCATCAGTGACCAGGGTGGCCTGTACTTC
CDR3: CAISDQGGLYF

J: TRBJ1-5
V: TRBV19
D: NA
size: NA
DNA: TGTGCCAGTAGCGCACAGGACGGGAATCAGCCCCAGCATTTT
CDR3: CASSAQDGNQPQHF

J: TRBJ1-1
V: TRBV6-4
D: NA
size: few
DNA: TGTGCCAGCAGTGTTGAGATGAACACTGAAGCTTTCTTT
CDR3: CASSVEMNTEAFF

J: TRBJ1-1
V: TRBV5-1
D: TRBD1
size: NA
DNA: TGCGCCAGCAGCTCGTCCGGGACAGCTAACACTGAAGCTTTCTTT
CDR3: CASSSSGTANTEAFF

J: TRBJ1-1
V: TRBV7-2
D: NA
size: NA
DNA: TGTGCCAGCAGCGCGGGAGGGGGGAACACTGAAGCTTTCTTT
CDR3: CASSAGGGNTEAFF

J: TRBJ2-3
V: TRBV5-1
D: NA
size: NA
DNA: TGCGCCAGCAGCCGCGTCAGGGAGGCGTTTAGCACAGATACGCAGTATTTT
CDR3: CASSRVREAFSTDTQYF

J: TRBJ1-5
V: TRBV18
D: TRBD1
size: NA
DNA: TGTGCCAGCTCACCCGGGACAGGGCTTCAGCCCCAGCATTTT
CDR3: CASSPGTGLQPQHF

J: TRBJ2-3
V: TRBV5-1
D: NA
size: NA
DNA: TGCGCCAGCTGGAACGAGGGCACAGATACGCAGTATTTT
CDR3: CASWNEGTDTQYF

J: TRBJ1-1
V: TRBV7-9
D: NA
size: NA
DNA: TGTGCCAGCAGCTTACCCCCCCTATCTGAAGCTTTCTTT
CDR3: CASSLPPLSEAFF

J: TRBJ1-2
V: TRBV30
D: TRBD1
size: once
DNA: TGTGCCTGGAGTGGTTACCCCACGACAGGGTGGGGCTATGGCTACACCTTC
CDR3: CAWSGYPTTGWGYGYTF

J: TRBJ1-4
V: TRBV9
D: TRBD1
size: NA
DNA: TGTGCCAGCAGCGTAGATGCGACAGGGGGTAATGAAAAACTGTTTTTT
CDR3: CASSVDATGGNEKLFF

J: TRBJ2-1
V: TRBV24-1
D: TRBD2
size: NA
DNA: TGTGCCACCCTCGGGGGGGCCGACCACAATGAGCAGTTCTTC
CDR3: CATLGGADHNEQFF

J: TRBJ2-1
V: TRBV7-6
D: NA
size: once
DNA: TGTGCCAGCAGCTTAGAAGGGGGCTACAATGAGCAGTTCTTC
CDR3: CASSLEGGYNEQFF

J: TRBJ1-1
V: TRBV10-1
D: NA
size: once
DNA: TGCGCCAGCAGTGAAGTGACTGCGAACACTGAAGCTTTCTTT
CDR3: CASSEVTANTEAFF

J: TRBJ1-4
V: TRBV30
D: NA
size: NA
DNA: TGTGCCTGGAGTGTAAGCCTGTTGCGTGAAAAACTGTTTTTT
CDR3: CAWSVSLLREKLFF

J: TRBJ2-1
V: TRBV3-1/TRBV3-2
D: NA
size: NA
DNA: TGTGCCAGCAGCCAAGAGCAGGGAAAAGGGAATGAGCAGTTCTTC
CDR3: CASSQEQGKGNEQFF

J: TRBJ2-2
V: TRBV7-2
D: TRBD2
size: NA
DNA: TGTGCCAGCAGCGTCGGGGGGTTCAACACCGGGGAGCTGTTTTTT
CDR3: CASSVGGFNTGELFF

J: TRBJ2-7
V: TRBV11-2
D: TRBD2
size: NA
DNA: TGTGCCAGGCTAACTAGCGAGTTTTATTCCTACGAGCAGTACTTC
CDR3: CARLTSEFYSYEQYF

J: TRBJ1-2
V: TRBV5-6
D: NA
size: once
DNA: TGTGCCAGCAGCTTAACAGGAAACCGGGGCTACACCTTC
CDR3: CASSLTGNRGYTF

J: TRBJ2-3
V: TRBV28
D: TRBD2
size: NA
DNA: TGTGCCAGCAGTTTATTCCGACTAGCGGGAGAGCCGTGGGAAAGCACAGATACGCAGTATTTT
CDR3: CASSLFRLAGEPWESTDTQYF

J: TRBJ1-5
V: TRBV28
D: TRBD1
size: NA
DNA: TGTGCCAGCAGTCCCACAGGGGATCAGCCCCAGCATTTT
CDR3: CASSPTGDQPQHF

J: TRBJ1-1
V: TRBV19
D: TRBD1
size: NA
DNA: TGTGCCAGTAGTGCGACGGGACAGCTGAACACTGAAGCTTTCTTT
CDR3: CASSATGQLNTEAFF

J: TRBJ1-2
V: TRBV7-2
D: NA
size: NA
DNA: TGTGCCAGCAGCTTAGGAGCAGGGATTAACTATGGCTACACCTTC
CDR3: CASSLGAGINYGYTF

J: TRBJ2-5
V: TRBV13
D: TRBD2
size: once
DNA: TGTGCCAGCAGCTTGAGGTGGATGCAAGCGGGAGAAGAGACCCAGTACTTC
CDR3: CASSLRWMQAGEETQYF

J: TRBJ1-5
V: TRBV28
D: NA
size: NA
DNA: TGTGCCAGCAGCACAGGGTCGCAGCCCCAGCATTTT
CDR3: CASSTGSQPQHF